These T cell receptor beta chains were read from a single sample in a study of T cells after yellow fever vaccination. From the 5' RACE reads, TCRdb called clonotypes with MiXCR, one entry per CDR3 protein. Found here are about 550,000 distinct CDR3 sequences, 15% to 20% of them singletons; the top ten hold around 15%. Here the sequenced sample was PBMCs, taken 15 days after the yellow fever booster vaccination. These receptor sequences come from a man aged 30-40 years who received the YFV17D yellow fever vaccine. CDR3s include the opening cysteine and the closing phenylalanine or tryptophan. D genes are given only for firm matches. Clone size is stated in some rows and not others, as once, few, many or a class when expanded.

clone_size,d_call,v_call,j_call,cdr3_nt,cdr3_aa
.,.,TRBV14,TRBJ2-7,TGTGCCAGCAGCCAAGGGGGACCGGCCTACGAGCAGTACTTC,CASSQGGPAYEQYF
.,TRBD1,TRBV29-1,TRBJ2-2,TGCAGCGCGGACAGGGGTGACACCGGGGAGCTGTTTTTT,CSADRGDTGELFF
few,TRBD2,TRBV3-1,TRBJ2-1,TGTGCCAGCAGCCAAATAGGACTAGACTACAATGAGCAGTTCTTC,CASSQIGLDYNEQFF
.,.,TRBV29-1,TRBJ1-4,TGCAGCGTTGAAGAGGCGGCAAAACTGTTTTTT,CSVEEAAKLFF
few,TRBD2,TRBV18,TRBJ2-1,TGTGCCAGCTCACTGAACCTAGCGGGGGAATATGAGCAGTTCTTC,CASSLNLAGEYEQFF
few,.,TRBV27,TRBJ1-1,TGTGCCAGCAGTCACAATGCGAGGGGTAAGCACACTGAAGCTTTCTTT,CASSHNARGKHTEAFF
.,.,TRBV29-1,TRBJ2-2,TGCAGCGTTGTCGGGGTGAACACCGGGGAGCTGTTTTTT,CSVVGVNTGELFF
.,.,TRBV20-1,TRBJ1-1,TGCAGTGCTAGCTCGACAGTAAACACTGAAGCTTTCTTT,CSASSTVNTEAFF
.,.,TRBV20-1,TRBJ1-1,TGCAGTGCTAGTCTCCCCGGAGGGACTGAAGCTTTCTTT,CSASLPGGTEAFF
few,.,TRBV6-5,TRBJ2-5,TGTGCCAGCAGTGACTCTCAAGAGACCCAGTACTTC,CASSDSQETQYF
few,.,TRBV5-1,TRBJ1-1,TGCGCCAGCAGCTTGGATCGGGGGGAGGTTGAAGCTTTCTTT,CASSLDRGEVEAFF
.,.,TRBV29-1,TRBJ2-2,TGCAGCGTTGCCGTTTCAGGACAGAATACCGGGGAGCTGTTTTTT,CSVAVSGQNTGELFF
.,.,TRBV7-9,TRBJ1-4,TGTGCCAGCAGCTTAGCTATACAGGGAGGGGAAAAACTGTTTTTT,CASSLAIQGGEKLFF
.,.,TRBV4-3,TRBJ2-1,TGCGCCAGCAGCCAAGGTTTGGCTACAAATGAGCAGTTCTTC,CASSQGLATNEQFF
.,.,TRBV7-9,TRBJ1-5,TGTGCCAGCAGCCCTGGGTTGGACAGACCCAATCAGCCCCAGCATTTT,CASSPGLDRPNQPQHF
.,TRBD1,TRBV10-3,TRBJ1-1,TGTGCCATCAAGGGACAGACGAACACTGAAGCTTTCTTT,CAIKGQTNTEAFF
.,TRBD2,TRBV20-1,TRBJ2-3,TGCAGTGCTAGAGTCGGGAGGGAGGATACGCAGTATTTT,CSARVGREDTQYF
.,TRBD1,TRBV27,TRBJ2-7,TGTGCCATCCTCCTGGGACAGGGTTACGAGCAGTACTTC,CAILLGQGYEQYF
.,TRBD2,TRBV28,TRBJ2-3,TGTGCCAGCAGCTCCACGACTAGCGGGAGAGGGGGTACGCAGTATTTT,CASSSTTSGRGGTQYF
.,TRBD1,TRBV5-1,TRBJ1-1,TGCGCCAGCAGCACCGGGGGACAGGTGAACACTGAAGCTTTCTTT,CASSTGGQVNTEAFF
.,TRBD1,TRBV29-1,TRBJ2-1,TGCAGCGTTCAACAGGGGGAGTTCTCCTACAATGAGCAGTTCTTC,CSVQQGEFSYNEQFF
.,TRBD2,TRBV5-1,TRBJ2-1,TGCGCCAGCAGCTTCCTTGGAATCGGGAGGTTATCCAATGAGCAGTTCTTC,CASSFLGIGRLSNEQFF
.,.,TRBV11-2,TRBJ2-2,TGTGCCAGCAGCCCCCCTTTGTGGGGGAGAATCGGGGAGCTGTTTTTT,CASSPPLWGRIGELFF
few,.,TRBV7-2,TRBJ2-3,TGTGCCAGCAGCTTAACCAGGGGTGGAGATACGCAGTATTTT,CASSLTRGGDTQYF
.,.,TRBV5-1,TRBJ2-1,TGCGCCAGCAGCCCCGGGACTCCAACCAATGAGCAGTTCTTC,CASSPGTPTNEQFF
.,.,TRBV18,TRBJ1-5,TGTGCCAGCTCACCGGACGGGTTTCAGCCCCAGCATTTT,CASSPDGFQPQHF
few,.,TRBV7-2,TRBJ2-1,TGTGCCAGCAGCAAAACGGCCAACAATGAGCAGTTCTTC,CASSKTANNEQFF
few,TRBD1,TRBV4-2,TRBJ1-2,TGTGCCAGCAGCCAAGAGGGACAGGGGTATATCTATGGCTACACCTTC,CASSQEGQGYIYGYTF
few,TRBD2,TRBV3-1,TRBJ2-1,TGTGCCAGCAGCTCCCGAGGCTCTAGCGGGAGGTCTTGGCAATATGAGCAGTTCTTC,CASSSRGSSGRSWQYEQFF
few,TRBD1,TRBV5-1,TRBJ2-1,TGCGCCAGCAGCTTGGTTTCGGGACAGTACAATGAGCAGTTCTTC,CASSLVSGQYNEQFF
.,TRBD1,TRBV5-6,TRBJ2-5,TGTGCCAGCAGCCCCCGGGACAGGGTGTTTGAGACCCAGTACTTC,CASSPRDRVFETQYF
few,.,TRBV7-9,TRBJ1-4,TGTGCCAGCAGCTTGCTTGGACGCGTTAATGAAAAACTGTTTTTT,CASSLLGRVNEKLFF
few,TRBD1,TRBV7-2,TRBJ2-1,TGTGCCAGCAGCTTAGCGACCGGGACAGGGAGAGCCTACAATGAGCAGTTCTTC,CASSLATGTGRAYNEQFF
few,TRBD2,TRBV19,TRBJ2-2,TGTGCCAGTAGTATGAAGGGACTAGCGGGAGGTCGTACCGGGGAGCTGTTTTTT,CASSMKGLAGGRTGELFF
few,.,TRBV20-1,TRBJ2-4,TGCAGTGCTCGAGACAGAGGATGGAACATTCAGTACTTC,CSARDRGWNIQYF
.,TRBD2,TRBV20-1,TRBJ2-7,TGCAGTGCTAAACTAGCGGGAGCTAGGAACGAGCAGTACTTC,CSAKLAGARNEQYF
.,TRBD2,TRBV28,TRBJ2-7,TGTGCCAGCAGTTTAATGGCCCTAGCGGGAGTCTCCTACGAGCAGTACTTC,CASSLMALAGVSYEQYF
few,.,TRBV5-1,TRBJ1-4,TGCGCCAGCAGCTTCGACGGATCAACTAATGAAAAACTGTTTTTT,CASSFDGSTNEKLFF
.,.,TRBV7-2,TRBJ2-5,TGTGCCAGCAGCTTGCCCAGCCAAGAGACCCAGTACTTC,CASSLPSQETQYF
.,.,TRBV5-6,TRBJ2-3,TGTGCCAGCAGCAACCTTCCACTTCTGACAGACACAGATACGCAGTATTTT,CASSNLPLLTDTDTQYF
.,.,TRBV15,TRBJ2-7,TGTGCCACCAGCAGAGATCTGGCCTCTTCCCCCTACGAGCAGTACTTC,CATSRDLASSPYEQYF
.,.,TRBV20-1,TRBJ2-1,TGCAGTGCTAGAGATCTTCCGGGACTCCAGGGCTCCTACAATGAGCAGTTCTTC,CSARDLPGLQGSYNEQFF
.,TRBD2,TRBV5-1,TRBJ2-7,TGCGCCAGCAGCTTGCCTAGCGGGAGGTCCTACGAGCAGTACTTC,CASSLPSGRSYEQYF
.,.,TRBV2,TRBJ2-7,TGTGCCAGCACAGGATTGGCGAGGAGGGCCATCTACGAGCAGTACTTC,CASTGLARRAIYEQYF
few,.,TRBV12-3/TRBV12-4,TRBJ2-1,TGTGCCGGGGCCCGGGAGTCACCCTACAATGAGCAGTTCTTC,CAGARESPYNEQFF
.,.,TRBV9,TRBJ2-3,TGTGCCAGCAGACCCCCAGGGGCCCCCACAGATACGCAGTATTTT,CASRPPGAPTDTQYF
.,TRBD1,TRBV28,TRBJ1-6,TGTGCCAGCAGCCCGGACAGGTTGCGAGACCTTAAAGGGCCCCTCCACTTT,CASSPDRLRDLKGPLHF
few,.,TRBV6-1,TRBJ2-7,TGTGCCAGCAGCAAAAGGGGATCCTACGAGCAGTACTTC,CASSKRGSYEQYF